These 6 T cell receptor beta chains came from one sample sequenced in a study of T cells in Graves' hyperthyroidism and ophthalmopathy. Amplified regions were TCR beta CDR3 sequences from RNA transcripts. During a first-round RT-PCR of the TCR CDR3, the HTBI primer set was used. One entry per CDR3 protein, called by TCRdb with MiXCR from the multiplex PCR reads. Among some 320,000 distinct CDR3 sequences listed, approximately 13% were seen once. What was sequenced was blood. Source of these receptors: a woman aged 40 to 49 with Graves' ophthalmopathy.

The chain employs TRBV4-1 and TRBJ2-2; TRBD2 agrees at 10 bases. There are 22 residues in the CDR3. CDR1 MGHRA and CDR2 YSYEKL come from the germline V gene. Trimming took 4 bases from V and 0 from J; bases not matched to a gene: 20. The CDR3 nucleotides are TGCGCCAGCAGCCCGAAGTTCCTAGCGGGAGAGTGGCCCAGCTCGAACACCGGGGAGCTGTTTTTT. Its translation is CASSPKFLAGEWPSSNTGELFF.

A few counts support this clonotype. The chain's CDR3 is CASVARGGVGNEQFF. CDR3 DNA sequence: TGTGCCAGCGTTGCGAGGGGCGGAGTAGGCAATGAGCAGTTCTTC. The chain links TRBV7-8 to TRBJ2-1, with D possibly called TRBD1 or TRBD2 (5 bases each). V was clipped by 8 bases and J by 6 bases, with 20 bases between them. CDR1 is SGHVS, CDR2 FQNEAQ, per germline. The CDR3 is 15 amino acids. The variable domain in full, with the rest retrieved from reference TRBV7-8 and TRBJ2-1, is GAGVSQSPRYKVAKRGQDVALRCDPISGHVSLFWYQQALGQGPEFLTYFQNEAQLDKSGLPSDRFFAERPEGSVSTLKIQRTQQEDSAVYLCASVARGGVGNEQFFGPGTRLTVL.

This clonotype was seen ten or more times. The V call is TRBV6-1, the J call TRBJ1-6; D might be TRBD1 (5 bases). The CDR3 covers 15 residues. Trimming took 0 bases from V and 10 from J, leaving 13 bases between them. Germline lookup yields CDR1 MNHNS and CDR2 SASEGT. The CDR3 sequence is CASSEAAGRTSPLHF. DNA of the CDR3: TGTGCCAGCAGTGAAGCGGCAGGGCGAACGTCACCCCTCCACTTT.

This clonotype was seen many times. The chain's CDR3 is CASSLGHNTEAFF. The CDR3 bases are TGTGCCAGCAGCTTAGGACATAACACTGAAGCTTTCTTT. The genes are TRBV7-9 and TRBJ1-1, with D hard to call. Trimming stripped 1 base from V and 2 bases from J, with 5 bases between. CDR1 and CDR2 (germline): SEHNR, FQNEAQ (reference sequence). The CDR3 has 13 residues. Variable domain in full (rest from reference TRBV7-9 and TRBJ1-1): DTGVSQNPRHKITKRGQNVTFRCDPISEHNRLYWYRQTLGQGPEFLTYFQNEAQLEKSRLLSDRFSAERPKGSFSTLEIQRTEQGDSAMYLCASSLGHNTEAFFGQGTRLTVV.

Turning to this clonotype: At one end, the junction sequence differs from germline, possibly due to a read error. The chain uses TRBV5-6 and TRBJ2-7; perhaps TRBD2 as D (5 bases). In germline, CDR1 is SGHDT, CDR2 YYEEEE. The CDR3 has 14 residues. The DNA for the CDR3 is TGTGCCAGCAGCTTGGAGGAGGAATCCTACGAGCAGTGCTTC. Its protein is CASSLEEESYEQCF.

This clonotype was counted between two and nine times. A clone one base away is much larger, so this may be a read error. The J gene is TRBJ2-7, the V gene TRBV7-2; D might be TRBD1 or TRBD2, each matching 7 bases. This CDR3 is built from 15 residues. The germline gives CDR1 SGHTA, CDR2 FQGNSA. The V gene lost 3 bases and the J gene lost 3 bases, with 15 bases spanning the gap. CDR3 residues: CASSFVFRGGYEQYF. CDR3 bases: TGTGCCAGCAGCTTTGTATTCAGGGGGGGCTACGAGCAGTACTTC.